The clone carrying this T cell receptor (beta chain) was seen only a few times. In the study's own analysis: Reference gene primer amplification gave nucleated cell count estimates. Some clones are missing from TCRdb's copy, which holds only in-frame ones; the method was immunoSEQ multiplex PCR. V, J and clone size reflect that table, while D and trimming were determined from the DNA. The sample has over 100,000 clones, around 86% seen once. The data are from a study of blood T cell repertoires in COVID-19. The wider study: Sites in the United States, Italy and Spain provided acute and convalescent COVID-19 samples.

V trimming: 2 bases; J trimming: 6 bases; junction bases outside the gene matches: 7. CDR3 length equals 15 residues. The germline CDR1 and CDR2 sequences are LGHDT and YNNKEL (reference sequence). The sequence was obtained from a man aged 35-49 years with acute or convalescent COVID-19. The chain combines TRBV3-1 (or the pseudogene TRBV3-2) with TRBJ2-7; TRBD2 matches 10 bases. Sequencing was carried out using peripheral blood. The CDR3 DNA follows: TGTGCCAGCAGCCAAAATAGCGGGGGGACAGCCGAGCAGTACTTC. It encodes CASSQNSGGTAEQYF.